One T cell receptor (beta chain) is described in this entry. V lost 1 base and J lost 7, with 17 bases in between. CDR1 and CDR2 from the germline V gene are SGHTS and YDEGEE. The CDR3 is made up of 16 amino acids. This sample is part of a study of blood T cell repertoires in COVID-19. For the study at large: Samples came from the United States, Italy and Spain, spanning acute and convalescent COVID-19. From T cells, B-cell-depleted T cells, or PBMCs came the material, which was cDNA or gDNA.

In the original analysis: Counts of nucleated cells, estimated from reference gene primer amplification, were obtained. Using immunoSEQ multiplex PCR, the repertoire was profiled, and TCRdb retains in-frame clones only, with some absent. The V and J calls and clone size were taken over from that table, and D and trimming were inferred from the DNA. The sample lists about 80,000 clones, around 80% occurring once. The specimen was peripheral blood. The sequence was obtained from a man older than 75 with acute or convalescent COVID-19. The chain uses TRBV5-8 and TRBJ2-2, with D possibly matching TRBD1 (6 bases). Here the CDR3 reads CASSLNLAGDDGELFF. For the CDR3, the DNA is TGTGCCAGCAGCTTGAATCTGGCAGGGGATGACGGGGAGCTGTTTTTT.